Listed below are T cell receptor beta chains from one sample, sequenced in a study of cytomegalovirus exposure and HLA in healthy donors. Clones were read by immunoSEQ multiplex PCR, and TCRdb kept only the in-frame ones, dropping some. The sample has around 230,000 clones, roughly 73% seen once. The sample comprised PBMCs. These receptors originate from a boy aged 5-17 years in good health and CMV-seronegative. CDR3s include the opening cysteine and the closing phenylalanine or tryptophan. D genes are given only for firm matches. The size of a clone is reported for some rows only, either as once, few or many, or as a class for expanded clones.

v_call,j_call,clone_size,d_call,cdr3_nt,cdr3_aa
TRBV27,TRBJ2-7,once,-,TGTGCCAGCAGTTTAGTGGCAGGTTCCTACGAGCAGTACTTC,CASSLVAGSYEQYF
TRBV27,TRBJ1-1,-,TRBD1,TGTGCCAGCAGTTTAAGAGGGACAGTGAACACTGAAGCTTTCTTT,CASSLRGTVNTEAFF
TRBV5-4,TRBJ2-3,few,-,TGTGCCAGCAGCTTGACCCCAAGCGGAGATACGCAGTATTTT,CASSLTPSGDTQYF
TRBV11-2,TRBJ2-3,once,TRBD2,TGTGCCAGCAGCTTAGGGAGCGGGGGGGCCCCAGATACGCAGTATTTT,CASSLGSGGAPDTQYF
TRBV14,TRBJ2-7,-,-,TGTGCCAGCAGCCCCAGGATGGCGATCCCCTACGAGCAGTACTTC,CASSPRMAIPYEQYF
TRBV27,TRBJ1-2,-,-,TGTGCCAGCAGCCCTCGGGGGGCGGGCTATGGCTACACCTTC,CASSPRGAGYGYTF
TRBV19,TRBJ2-3,few,-,TGTGCCAGTAGTATAGCTGGCTCCACAGATACGCAGTATTTT,CASSIAGSTDTQYF
TRBV6-5,TRBJ1-1,few,TRBD1,TGTGCCAGCAGTAGACAGGGGGCTAACACTGAAGCTTTCTTT,CASSRQGANTEAFF
TRBV18,TRBJ1-1,-,-,TGTGCCAGCTCACCAGATCGCGACACTGAAGCTTTCTTT,CASSPDRDTEAFF
TRBV18,TRBJ1-2,-,-,TGTGCCAGCTCACCAGTCGGGGGAAACTATGGCTACACCTTC,CASSPVGGNYGYTF
TRBV11-3,TRBJ2-4,-,TRBD2,TGTGCCAGCAGCTTAGTGCGGCCCGGGGGGGCCAAAAACATTCAGTACTTC,CASSLVRPGGAKNIQYF
TRBV5-1,TRBJ1-4,-,-,TGCGCCAGCAGCGGCGGCAGGGAGGATGAAAAACTGTTTTTT,CASSGGREDEKLFF
TRBV19,TRBJ1-2,-,-,TGTGCCAGTAGTCCAGACGGGTCTGTAGATGGCTACACCTTC,CASSPDGSVDGYTF
TRBV4-1,TRBJ2-7,-,-,TGCGCCAGCAGTTTATATTCTGGACTAATGGTTTACGAGCAGTACTTC,CASSLYSGLMVYEQYF
TRBV5-1,TRBJ2-1,-,TRBD1,TGCGCCAGCAGCTCGCGGACAGGTGGGGGCGATGAGCAGTTCTTC,CASSSRTGGGDEQFF
TRBV4-1,TRBJ2-7,-,TRBD1,TGCGCCAGCAGCCAAGATAGGGGGGACAGGGGGCTGATCGACGAGCAGTACTTC,CASSQDRGDRGLIDEQYF
TRBV5-1,TRBJ2-3,-,-,TGCGCCAGCCTGGACACCTCCTCCACAGATACGCAGTATTTT,CASLDTSSTDTQYF
TRBV5-4,TRBJ1-1,few,-,TGTGCCAGCAGCTCGGCGGGGGGAAAGAACACTGAAGCTTTCTTT,CASSSAGGKNTEAFF
TRBV5-6,TRBJ2-2,-,TRBD2,TGTGCCAGCAGCTTGGTTCGAGCGGGAAGGTGGTGGACCGGGGAGCTGTTTTTT,CASSLVRAGRWWTGELFF
TRBV7-3,TRBJ1-1,-,-,TGTGCCAGCGGCTTTCTTATGAACACTGAAGCTTTCTTT,CASGFLMNTEAFF
TRBV6-5,TRBJ1-5,-,-,TGTGCCAGCATGGGAGAGTATAGCAATCAGCCCCAGCATTTT,CASMGEYSNQPQHF
TRBV7-9,TRBJ2-3,once,TRBD2,TGTGCCAGCAGCTTAGCGCGGGCGGGAGTTGGAGATACGCAGTATTTT,CASSLARAGVGDTQYF
TRBV14,TRBJ2-7,-,-,TGTGCCAGCAGCCAAGGTTACCGGAGCTCCTACGAGCAGTACTTC,CASSQGYRSSYEQYF
TRBV5-4,TRBJ2-7,-,TRBD2,TGTGCCAGCAGCCCTAGTGCGGGAGCCCACTACGAGCAGTACTTC,CASSPSAGAHYEQYF
TRBV4-2,TRBJ1-1,few,-,TGTGCCAGCAGCCAAGATGGTAGGGGCACTGAAGCTTTCTTT,CASSQDGRGTEAFF
TRBV6-5,TRBJ2-7,-,-,TGTGCCAGCAGTCCCGGGTCCCATTCATCCTACGAGCAGTACTTC,CASSPGSHSSYEQYF